The clone carrying this T cell receptor beta chain was seen a few times. Its target is not known. Time point specified: late sampling 161 to 241 days after vaccination in a few convalescent patients. Treatment here: roughly 10-day PBMC culture with coronavirus spike peptide pools or control peptides (ViraFEST assay). This record comes from a study of vaccination and CD4 T cells after COVID-19. About the research overall: Stimulation of the cells used overlapping spike peptide pools from SARS-CoV-2 and from the common cold coronaviruses HCoV-NL63, HCoV-OC43 and HCoV-229E.

This CDR3 has 15 residues. V shed 4 bases, J shed 8 bases, and the junction held 11 bases outside the gene matches. Germline CDR1 is DFQATT and CDR2 is SNEGSKA (reference sequence). Cultured CD4+ T-cell DNA underwent Oncomine TCR Beta short-read sequencing. Extraction of genomic DNA was performed on cultured CD4+ T cells. Each CDR3 protein is one row after TCRdb ran MiXCR on the PCR reads. The sample shows about 21,000 distinct CDR3 sequences, 40% to 50% of them seen only once. The rearrangement uses TRBV20-1 and TRBJ2-1; 10 nucleotides line up with TRBD2. The sequence came from a human donor who had recovered from COVID-19. The starting material was CD4+ T cells from blood, cultured in vitro, obtained about 7 months after SARS-CoV-2 vaccination. The CDR3 sequence is CSATSGSLVRHEQFF. The CDR3 bases are TGCAGTGCTACTAGCGGGAGCCTTGTGCGGCATGAGCAGTTCTTC.